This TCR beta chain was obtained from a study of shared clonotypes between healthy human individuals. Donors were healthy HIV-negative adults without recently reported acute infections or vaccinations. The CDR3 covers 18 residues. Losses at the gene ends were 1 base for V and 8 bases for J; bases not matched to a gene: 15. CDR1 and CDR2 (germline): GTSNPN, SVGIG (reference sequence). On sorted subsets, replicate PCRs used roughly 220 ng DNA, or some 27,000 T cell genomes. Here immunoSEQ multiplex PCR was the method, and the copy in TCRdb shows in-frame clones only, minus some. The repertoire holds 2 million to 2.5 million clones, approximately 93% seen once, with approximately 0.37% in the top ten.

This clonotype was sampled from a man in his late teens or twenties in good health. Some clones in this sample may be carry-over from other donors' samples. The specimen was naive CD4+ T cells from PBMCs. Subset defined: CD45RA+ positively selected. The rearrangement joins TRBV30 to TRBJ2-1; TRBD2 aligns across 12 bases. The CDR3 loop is CAWSAGRTSGAAEDEQFF. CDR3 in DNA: TGTGCCTGGAGTGCGGGGCGGACTAGCGGGGCGGCGGAGGATGAGCAGTTCTTC.